This T cell receptor (beta chain) was identified in a study of blood T cell repertoires in COVID-19. Looking at the study overall: Italy, Spain and the United States were the sources of the convalescent and acute COVID-19 samples. The analysed material was cDNA or gDNA that came from T cells, B-cell-depleted T cells, or PBMCs.

TCRdb's table, derived via immunoSEQ multiplex PCR, lists solely in-frame clones and lacks some. Counted here are 100,000 to 120,000 clones, 70% to 90% occurring once; the ten biggest clones make up 4% to 5%. In its sample, this clone was seen a few times. The CDR3 loop spans 13 amino acids. Germline values: CDR1 LGHNT, CDR2 FRNRAP. V lost 5 bases and J lost 4, with 9 bases in between. The chain joins TRBV12-5 to TRBJ1-5; the D gene is possibly TRBD1 (6 bases). The source is a human donor in a cohort sampled during active COVID-19. The specimen sequenced was peripheral blood. This chain's CDR3 is CASGLTGNQPQHF. The CDR3 DNA reads as TGTGCTAGTGGTCTGACAGGAAATCAGCCCCAGCATTTT. Combining the CDR3 with reference TRBV12-5 and TRBJ1-5 gives the whole variable domain DARVTQTPRHKVTEMGQEVTMRCQPILGHNTVFWYRQTMMQGLELLAYFRNRAPLDDSGMPKDRFSAEMPDATLATLKIQPSEPRDSAVYFCASGLTGNQPQHFGDGTRLSIL.